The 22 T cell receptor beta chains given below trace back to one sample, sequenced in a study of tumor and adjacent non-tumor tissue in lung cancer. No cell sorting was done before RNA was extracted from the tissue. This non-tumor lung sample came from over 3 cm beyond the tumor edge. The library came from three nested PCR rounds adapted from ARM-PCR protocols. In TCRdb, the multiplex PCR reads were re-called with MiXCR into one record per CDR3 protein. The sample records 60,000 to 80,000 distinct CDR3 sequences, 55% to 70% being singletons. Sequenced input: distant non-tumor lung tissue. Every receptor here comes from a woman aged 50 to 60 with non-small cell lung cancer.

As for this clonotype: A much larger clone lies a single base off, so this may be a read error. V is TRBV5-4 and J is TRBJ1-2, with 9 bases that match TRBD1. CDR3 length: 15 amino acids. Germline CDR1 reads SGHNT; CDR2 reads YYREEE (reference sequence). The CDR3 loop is CAISGRDRANYGYTF. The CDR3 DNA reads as TGTGCCATCAGCGGCCGGGACAGGGCAAACTATGGCTACACCTTC.

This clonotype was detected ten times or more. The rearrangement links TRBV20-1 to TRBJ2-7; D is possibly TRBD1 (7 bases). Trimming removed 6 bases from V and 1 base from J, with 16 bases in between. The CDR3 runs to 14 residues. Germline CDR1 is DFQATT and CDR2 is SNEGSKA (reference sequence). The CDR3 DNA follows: TGCAGTGCATCGGGCGGGACAGAGTCCTACGAGCAGTACTTC. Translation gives CSASGGTESYEQYF.

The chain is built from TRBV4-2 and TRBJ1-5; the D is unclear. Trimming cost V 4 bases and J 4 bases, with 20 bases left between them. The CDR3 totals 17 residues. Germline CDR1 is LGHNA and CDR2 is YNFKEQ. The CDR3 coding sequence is TGTGCCAGCAGCCCCTTTTGGGCCAGCGAGACAAATCAGCCCCAGCATTTT. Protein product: CASSPFWASETNQPQHF.

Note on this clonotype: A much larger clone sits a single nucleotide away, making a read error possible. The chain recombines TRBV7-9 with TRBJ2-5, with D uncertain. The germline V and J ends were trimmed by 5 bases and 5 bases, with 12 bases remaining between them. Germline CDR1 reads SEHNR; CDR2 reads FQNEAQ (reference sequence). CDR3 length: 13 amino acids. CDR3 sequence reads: CASSHLRWETQYF. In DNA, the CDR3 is TGTGCCAGCAGCCACTTACGGTGGGAGACCCAGTACTTC.

The CDR3 is CRGRVQSGNYGYTF. The CDR3 DNA reads TGCAGAGGTAGAGTTCAGTCAGGAAACTATGGCTACACCTTC. The chain has TRBV20-1 and TRBJ1-2; D not resolved. CDR1 DFQATT and CDR2 SNEGSKA come from the germline V gene (reference sequence). There are 14 residues in the CDR3.

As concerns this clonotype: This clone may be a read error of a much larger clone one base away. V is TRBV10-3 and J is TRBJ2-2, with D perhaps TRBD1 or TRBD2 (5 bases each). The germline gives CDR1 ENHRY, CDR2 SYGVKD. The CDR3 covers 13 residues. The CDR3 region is CAISDRGTGDLFF. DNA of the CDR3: TGTGCCATCAGTGACCGGGGCACCGGGGATCTGTTTTTT.

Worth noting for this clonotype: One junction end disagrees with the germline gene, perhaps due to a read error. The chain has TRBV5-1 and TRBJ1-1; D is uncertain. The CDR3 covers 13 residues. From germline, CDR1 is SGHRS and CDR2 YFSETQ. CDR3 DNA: TGCGCCAGCGGCCAAACACCGAACATTGAAGCTTTCTTT. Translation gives CASGQTPNIEAFF.

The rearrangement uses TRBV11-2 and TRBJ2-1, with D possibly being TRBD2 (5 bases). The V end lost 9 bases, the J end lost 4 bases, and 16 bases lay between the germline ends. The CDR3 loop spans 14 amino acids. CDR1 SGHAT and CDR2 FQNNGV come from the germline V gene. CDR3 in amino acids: CASSFLAHYNEQFF. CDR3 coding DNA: TGTGCCAGTAGTTTCCTAGCCCATTACAATGAGCAGTTCTTC.

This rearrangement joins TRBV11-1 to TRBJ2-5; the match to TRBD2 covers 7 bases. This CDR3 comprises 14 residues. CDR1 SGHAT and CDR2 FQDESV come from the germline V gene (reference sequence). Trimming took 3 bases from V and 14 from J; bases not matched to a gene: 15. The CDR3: CASSFATSVETLYF. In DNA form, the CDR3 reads TGTGCCAGCAGCTTCGCCACTAGCGTAGAGACCCTATACTTC.

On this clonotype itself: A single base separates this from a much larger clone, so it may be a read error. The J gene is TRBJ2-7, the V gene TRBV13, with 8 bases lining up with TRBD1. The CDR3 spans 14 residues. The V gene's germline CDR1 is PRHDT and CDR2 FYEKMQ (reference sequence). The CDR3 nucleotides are TGTACCAGCAGCTATAGGACAGGGCGCAACGAGCAGTACTTC. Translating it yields CTSSYRTGRNEQYF.

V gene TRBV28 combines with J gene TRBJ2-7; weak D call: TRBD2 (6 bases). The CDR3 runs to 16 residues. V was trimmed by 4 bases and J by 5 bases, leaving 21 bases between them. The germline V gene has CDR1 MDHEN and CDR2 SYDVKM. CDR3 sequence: CASSSRILGGNHEQYF. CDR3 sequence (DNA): TGTGCCAGCAGTTCTAGAATTTTAGGAGGGAACCACGAGCAGTACTTC.

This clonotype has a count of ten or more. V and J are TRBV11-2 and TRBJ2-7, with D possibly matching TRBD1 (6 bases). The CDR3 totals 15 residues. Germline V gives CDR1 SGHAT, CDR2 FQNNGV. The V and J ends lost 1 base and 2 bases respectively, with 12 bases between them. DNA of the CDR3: TGTGCCAGCAGCTTAGCACAGGGCGGTGCCTACGAGCAGTACTTC. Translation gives CASSLAQGGAYEQYF. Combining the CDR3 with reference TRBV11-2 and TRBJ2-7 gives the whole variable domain EAGVAQSPRYKIIEKRQSVAFWCNPISGHATLYWYQQILGQGPKLLIQFQNNGVVDDSQLPKDRFSAERLKGVDSTLKIQPAKLEDSAVYLCASSLAQGGAYEQYFGPGTRLTVT.

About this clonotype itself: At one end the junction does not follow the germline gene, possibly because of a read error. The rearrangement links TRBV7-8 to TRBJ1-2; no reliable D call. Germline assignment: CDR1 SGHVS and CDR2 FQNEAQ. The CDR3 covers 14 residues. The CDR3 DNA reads TGTGCCATCAGCCCTGGGAACCGAGACTATGGCTATACCTTC. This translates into CAISPGNRDYGYTF.

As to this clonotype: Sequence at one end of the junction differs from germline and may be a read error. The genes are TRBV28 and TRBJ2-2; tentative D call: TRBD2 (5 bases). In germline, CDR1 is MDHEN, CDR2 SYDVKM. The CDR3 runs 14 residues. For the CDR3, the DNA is TGTGCTAGCAGTTTAAGGTCGAACACCGGGGAGCTGCTTTTT. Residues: CASSLRSNTGELLF.

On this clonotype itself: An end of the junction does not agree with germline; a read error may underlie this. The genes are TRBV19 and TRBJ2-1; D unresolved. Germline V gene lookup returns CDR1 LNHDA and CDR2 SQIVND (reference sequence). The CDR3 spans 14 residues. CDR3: CAGSSDSSYNERFF. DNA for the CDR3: TGTGCCGGTAGTTCCGATAGCTCCTACAATGAGCGGTTCTTC.

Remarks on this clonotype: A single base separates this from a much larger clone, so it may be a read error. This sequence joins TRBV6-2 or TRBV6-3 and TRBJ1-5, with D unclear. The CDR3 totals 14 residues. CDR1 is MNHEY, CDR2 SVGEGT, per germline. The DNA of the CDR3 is TGTGCCAGCAATTACTCGATTATGAATCAGCCCCAGCATTTT. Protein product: CASNYSIMNQPQHF.

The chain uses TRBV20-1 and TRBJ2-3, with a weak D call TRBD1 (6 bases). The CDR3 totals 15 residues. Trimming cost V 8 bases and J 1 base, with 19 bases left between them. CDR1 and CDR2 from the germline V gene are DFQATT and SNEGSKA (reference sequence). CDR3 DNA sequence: TGCAGTCCAGGTGCGAGGGGGAGTCGCACAGATACGCAGTATTTT. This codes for CSPGARGSRTDTQYF.

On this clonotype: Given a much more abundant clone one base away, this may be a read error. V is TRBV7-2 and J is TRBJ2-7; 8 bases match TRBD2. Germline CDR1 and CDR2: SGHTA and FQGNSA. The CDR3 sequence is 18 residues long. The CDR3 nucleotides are TGTGTCAGCAGCATAACCTCCTCCCATAGCGGGAACTCCTACGAGCAGTACTTC. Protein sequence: CVSSITSSHSGNSYEQYF.

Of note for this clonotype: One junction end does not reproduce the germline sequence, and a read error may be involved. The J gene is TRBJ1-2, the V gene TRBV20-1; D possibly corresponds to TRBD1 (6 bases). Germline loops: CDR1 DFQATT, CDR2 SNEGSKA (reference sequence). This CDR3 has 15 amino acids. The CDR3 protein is CSTRGSGQSNYGYTF. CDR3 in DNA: TGCAGTACTAGAGGTTCCGGACAGAGCAACTATGGCTACACCTTC.

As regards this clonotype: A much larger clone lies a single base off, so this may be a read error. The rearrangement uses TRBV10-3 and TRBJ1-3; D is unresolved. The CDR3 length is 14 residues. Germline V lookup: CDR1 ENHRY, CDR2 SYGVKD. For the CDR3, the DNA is TGTGCCATCAGTTCATCTACCTCTGGAAGCACCATATATTTT. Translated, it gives CAISSSTSGSTIYF.

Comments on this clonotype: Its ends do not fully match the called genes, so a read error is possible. CDR3 region: CASSLVWDNSHLHF. The DNA of the CDR3 is TGTGCCAGCAGCTTAGTATGGGATAATTCACACCTCCACTTT. The V call is TRBV11-2, the J call TRBJ1-6; D unclear. The V gene's germline CDR1 is SGHAT and CDR2 FQNNGV. CDR3 size: 14 residues. Variable domain in full (rest from reference TRBV11-2 and TRBJ1-6): EAGVAQSPRYKIIEKRQSVAFWCNPISGHATLYWYQQILGQGPKLLIQFQNNGVVDDSQLPKDRFSAERLKGVDSTLKIQPAKLEDSAVYLCASSLVWDNSHLHFGNGTRLTVT.

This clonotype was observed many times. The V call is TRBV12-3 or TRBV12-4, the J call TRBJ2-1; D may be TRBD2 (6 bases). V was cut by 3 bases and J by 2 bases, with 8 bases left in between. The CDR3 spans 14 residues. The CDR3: CASSLAGPYNEQFF. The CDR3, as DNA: TGTGCCAGCAGTTTGGCGGGACCCTACAATGAGCAGTTCTTC.